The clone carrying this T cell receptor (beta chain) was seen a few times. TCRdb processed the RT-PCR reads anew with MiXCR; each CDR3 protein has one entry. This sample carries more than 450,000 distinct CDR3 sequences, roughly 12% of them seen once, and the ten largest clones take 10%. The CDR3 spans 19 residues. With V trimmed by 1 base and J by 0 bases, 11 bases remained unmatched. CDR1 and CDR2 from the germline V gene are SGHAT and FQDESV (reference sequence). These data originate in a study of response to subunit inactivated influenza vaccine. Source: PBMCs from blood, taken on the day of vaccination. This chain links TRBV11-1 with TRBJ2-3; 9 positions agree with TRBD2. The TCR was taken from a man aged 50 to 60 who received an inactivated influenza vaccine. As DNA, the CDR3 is TGTGCCAGCAGCTTAGGATCCAGCGGGAGGCCCCGAAGCACAGATACGCAGTATTTT. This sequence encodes CASSLGSSGRPRSTDTQYF.